This T cell receptor beta chain is drawn from a study of Graves' ophthalmopathy and Graves' hyperthyroidism. Overall study: Ahead of any treatment, peripheral blood was obtained at the initial diagnosis.

Trimming cost V 11 bases and J 1 base, with 17 bases left between them. CDR1 is KGHDR and CDR2 is SFDVKD in the germline V gene. This CDR3 spans 14 amino acids. The authors amplified TCR beta CDR3 regions from RNA transcripts. The authors performed first-round RT-PCR with HTBI primers and then a second-round multiplex PCR. TCRdb processed the multiplex PCR reads anew with MiXCR; each CDR3 protein has one entry. Of some 750,000 distinct CDR3 sequences detected, roughly two fifths appear once; the ten largest clones hold around 40%. The sequenced material came from peripheral blood. This TCR was sampled from an adult man with Graves' ophthalmopathy. This chain links TRBV24-1 with TRBJ2-7; D may be TRBD1 (5 bases). CDR3 protein: CASGPSQASYEQYF. CDR3 nucleotides: TGTGCCAGCGGACCATCACAGGCGTCCTACGAGCAGTACTTC.